This T cell receptor (beta chain) was sequenced during a study of T cell repertoires in cytomegalovirus infection. Broader study findings: HLA-C-restricted CMV-specific TCR beta clonotypes were dominant in the ex vivo response.

As to this clonotype: No antigen is known for it.

A single record per CDR3 protein comes from TCRdb applying MiXCR to the reads. The sample lists about 330,000 distinct CDR3 sequences, roughly a third occurring once. The CDR3 covers 15 residues. Germline-derived CDR1 and CDR2 are SNHLY and FYNNEI. V was trimmed by 4 bases and J by 2 bases, leaving 14 bases between them. The receptor's source is a human donor in good health (CMV status not recorded). Some clones in this sample may be carry-over from other donors' samples. The V call is TRBV2, the J call TRBJ2-5; D is undetermined. Sequencing used cultured PBMCs, obtained from culture after CMV antigen stimulation. The CDR3 is CASSVIKNLQETQYF. The CDR3 DNA reads as TGTGCCAGCAGTGTTATAAAGAACCTACAAGAGACCCAGTACTTC.